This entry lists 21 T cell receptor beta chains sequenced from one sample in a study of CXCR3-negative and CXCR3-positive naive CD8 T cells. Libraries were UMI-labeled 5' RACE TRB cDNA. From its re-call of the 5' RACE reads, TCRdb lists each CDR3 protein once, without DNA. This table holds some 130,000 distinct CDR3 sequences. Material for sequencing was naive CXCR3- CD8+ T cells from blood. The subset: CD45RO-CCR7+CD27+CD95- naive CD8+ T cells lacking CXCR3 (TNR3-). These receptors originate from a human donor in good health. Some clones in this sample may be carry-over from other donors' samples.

The CDR3 loop reads CASSHRGTSPLHF. The V gene is TRBV28, the J gene TRBJ1-6; the D call from TCRdb, TRBD1, cannot be confirmed without DNA. CDR1 and CDR2 from the germline V gene are MDHEN and SYDVKM. CDR3 length: 13 amino acids.

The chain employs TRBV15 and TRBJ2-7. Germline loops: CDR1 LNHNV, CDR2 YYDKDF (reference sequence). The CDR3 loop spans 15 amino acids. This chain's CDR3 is CATSRSRTGLHEQYF.

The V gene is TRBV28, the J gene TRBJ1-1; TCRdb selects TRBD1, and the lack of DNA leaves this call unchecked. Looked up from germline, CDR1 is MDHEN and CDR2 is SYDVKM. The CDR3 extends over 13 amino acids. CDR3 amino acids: CASGGPRGTEAFF.

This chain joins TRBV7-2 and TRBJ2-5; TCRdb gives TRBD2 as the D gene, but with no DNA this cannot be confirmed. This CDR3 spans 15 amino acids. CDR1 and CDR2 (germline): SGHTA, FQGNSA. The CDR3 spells CASSLGAGGPETQYF. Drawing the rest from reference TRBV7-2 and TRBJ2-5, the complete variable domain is GAGVSQSPSNKVTEKGKDVELRCDPISGHTALYWYRQSLGQGLEFLIYFQGNSAPDKSGLPSDRFSAERTGGSVSTLTIQRTQQEDSAVYLCASSLGAGGPETQYFGPGTRLLVL.

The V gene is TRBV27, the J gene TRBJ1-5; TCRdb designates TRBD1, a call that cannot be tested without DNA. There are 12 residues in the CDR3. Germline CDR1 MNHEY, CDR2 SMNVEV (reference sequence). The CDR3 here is CASTQGFQPQHF.

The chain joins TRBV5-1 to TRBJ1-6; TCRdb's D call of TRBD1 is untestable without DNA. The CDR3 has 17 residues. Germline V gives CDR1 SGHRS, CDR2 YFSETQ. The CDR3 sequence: CASSFYSAGGLNSPLHF.

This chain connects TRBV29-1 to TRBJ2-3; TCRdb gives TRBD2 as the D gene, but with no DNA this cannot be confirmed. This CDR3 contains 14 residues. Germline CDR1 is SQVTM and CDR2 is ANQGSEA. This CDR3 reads CSVDGRGGSDTQYF.

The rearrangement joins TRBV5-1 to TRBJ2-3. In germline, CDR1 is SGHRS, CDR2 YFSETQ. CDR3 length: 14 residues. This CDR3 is CASSLEDHTDTQYF.

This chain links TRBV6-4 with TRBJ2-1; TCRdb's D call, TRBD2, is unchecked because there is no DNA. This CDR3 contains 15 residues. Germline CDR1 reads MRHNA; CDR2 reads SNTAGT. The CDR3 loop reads CASSDSFSGLNEQFF.

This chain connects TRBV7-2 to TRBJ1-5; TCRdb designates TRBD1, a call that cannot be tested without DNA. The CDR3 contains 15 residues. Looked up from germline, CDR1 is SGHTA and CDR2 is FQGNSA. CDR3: CASSLGWGSNQPQHF.

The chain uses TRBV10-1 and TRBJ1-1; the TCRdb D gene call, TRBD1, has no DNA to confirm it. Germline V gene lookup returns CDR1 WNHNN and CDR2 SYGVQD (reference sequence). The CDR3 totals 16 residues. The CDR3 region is CASSENRGELNTEAFF.

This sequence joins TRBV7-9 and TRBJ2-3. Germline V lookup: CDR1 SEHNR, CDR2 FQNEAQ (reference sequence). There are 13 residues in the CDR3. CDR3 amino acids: CASTGIWGDTQYF.

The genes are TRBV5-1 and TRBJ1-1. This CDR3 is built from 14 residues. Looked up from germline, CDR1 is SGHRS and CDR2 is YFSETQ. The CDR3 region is CASSLAWGNTEAFF.

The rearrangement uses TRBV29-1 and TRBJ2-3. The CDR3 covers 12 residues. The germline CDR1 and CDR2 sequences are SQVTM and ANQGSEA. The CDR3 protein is CSVEDLVGTQYF.

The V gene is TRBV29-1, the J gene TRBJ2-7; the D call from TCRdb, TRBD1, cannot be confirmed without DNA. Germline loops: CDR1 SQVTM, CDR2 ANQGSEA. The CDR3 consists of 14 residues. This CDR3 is CSVEVLDREGEQYF.

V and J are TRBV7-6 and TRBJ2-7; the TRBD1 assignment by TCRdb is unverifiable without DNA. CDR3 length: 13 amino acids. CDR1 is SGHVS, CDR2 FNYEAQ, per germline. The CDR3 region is CASSLAGQGEQYF.

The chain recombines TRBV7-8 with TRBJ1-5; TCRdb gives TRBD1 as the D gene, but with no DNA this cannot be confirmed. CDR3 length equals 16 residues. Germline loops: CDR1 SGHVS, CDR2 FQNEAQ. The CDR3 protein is CASSLTGRGNNQPQHF.

This CDR3 reads CASSLGVYGETWNIQYF. The genes are TRBV5-6 and TRBJ2-4. This CDR3 comprises 17 residues. From germline, CDR1 is SGHDT and CDR2 YYEEEE.

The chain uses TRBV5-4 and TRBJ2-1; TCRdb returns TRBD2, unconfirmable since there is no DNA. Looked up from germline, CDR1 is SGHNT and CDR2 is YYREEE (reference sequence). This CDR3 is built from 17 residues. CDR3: CASSWTSGSPRYNEQFF. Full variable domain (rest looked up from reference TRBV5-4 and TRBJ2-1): ETGVTQSPTHLIKTRGQQVTLRCSSQSGHNTVSWYQQALGQGPQFIFQYYREEENGRGNFPPRFSGLQFPNYSSELNVNALELDDSALYLCASSWTSGSPRYNEQFFGPGTRLTVL.

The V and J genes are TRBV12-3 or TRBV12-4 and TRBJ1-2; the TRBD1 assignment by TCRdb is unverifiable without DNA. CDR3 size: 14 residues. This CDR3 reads CASSFSRSNYGYTF.

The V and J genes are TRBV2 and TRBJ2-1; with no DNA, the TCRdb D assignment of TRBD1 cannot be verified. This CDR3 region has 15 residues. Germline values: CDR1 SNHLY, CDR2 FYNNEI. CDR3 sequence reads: CASSATGGNYNEQFF.